The clone carrying this T cell receptor beta chain was seen many times. Its antigen remains unknown. The sample belongs to a study of identical twins. Study-wide results and limits: Fewer insertions characterized abundant cord blood beta clonotypes, whereas memory repertoires showed none.

Looked up from germline, CDR1 is SGHRS and CDR2 is YFSETQ. CDR3 length equals 14 residues. V gave up 0 bases and J gave up 3 bases, with 10 bases separating them. TCRdb fed the 5' RACE reads into MiXCR, producing one record per CDR3 protein. The table records roughly 1.6 million distinct CDR3 sequences, around a third of them present only once. The chain links TRBV5-1 to TRBJ2-7; D possibly corresponds to TRBD1 (6 bases). This sequence originates from a newborn girl in good health. The sample taken for sequencing was cord blood. In DNA form, the CDR3 reads TGCGCCAGCAGCTTGGCACAGGGCTACTACGAGCAGTACTTC. Residues: CASSLAQGYYEQYF.